This T cell receptor beta chain is from a study of shared clonotypes between healthy human individuals. Assay execution proceeded at the deep level. TCRdb's table, derived via immunoSEQ multiplex PCR, lists solely in-frame clones and lacks some. This sample has some 2,500,000 clones; 92% occur once, and the top ten carry 0.37%. All participating donors were Caucasian adults from Nashville, Tennessee. With 0 bases clipped from V and 5 bases from J, the junction kept 5 bases outside the gene matches. The CDR3 consists of 14 residues. Germline V gene sequence: CDR1 SGDLS, CDR2 YYNGEE. The sample comprised naive CD4+ T cells from PBMCs. Regarding subset: CD45RA+ positively selected. The receptor was isolated from a man between 18 and 35 years old in good health. Some clones in this sample may be carry-over from other donors' samples. The V call is TRBV9, the J call TRBJ2-7, with 7 bases aligning to TRBD2. As DNA, the CDR3 is TGTGCCAGCAGCGTAGCCGGGAGGCCCCACGAGCAGTACTTC. It yields the protein CASSVAGRPHEQYF.